This T cell receptor (beta chain) appears in the sequencing data of a study of cytomegalovirus exposure and HLA in healthy donors (dated by TCRdb to 2017 to 2019). In the study overall: In an earlier analysis of fewer than 750 of the donors, less than 350 Gb of sequence data and some 100 million unique TCR beta sequences from roughly 200 million T cells were reported. An early release that covered some 630 HLA-typed donors contained approximately 290 gigabases of sequencing data and tens of millions of unique TCR sequences. Of the approximately 400 genotyped donors, approximately 83% fell in the genetic ancestry cluster associated with self-reported Caucasian donors. The aim of the study was to test whether cataloging public T cell receptors could identify signatures of past pathogen exposure. The T cell repertoires of some 700 subjects were profiled by immunosequencing and related to cytomegalovirus serostatus. Besides the first cohort of under 700 subjects, a separate validation cohort made up of over 95 different subjects was used. To predict cytomegalovirus infection status, the study brought together high-throughput TCR immunosequencing, statistical association of individual TCRs with disease status, and machine learning. In a later analysis, previously published TCR beta repertoires from several hundred donors were re-analyzed and high-resolution HLA genotyping was added so that TCR occurrence patterns could be studied. Rather than drawing on any new phenotypic data, the later analysis identified candidate immune exposures from TCR beta sequences and the way those sequences occurred across donors. An earlier analysis of approximately 500 of the donors applied high-throughput TCR beta sequencing to assess whether each TCR beta V gene segment acted as functional or pseudogenic. Alongside the repertoire data, information on donor age, sex, ethnicity and CMV serostatus was compiled. Genome-wide SNP genotypes for about 65% of the roughly 700 donors were used in a later genetic analysis, which treated that subset as a discovery cohort. Every repertoire in the discovery cohort had been generated on one and the same sequencing platform. Class I and class II HLA loci were covered by the typing at four-digit resolution. The number of typed donors differed by locus: about 620-640 for A, B, C, DRB1 and DQB1; some 500 for DQA1; around 610 for DPA1; and around 450 for DPB1. Roughly 5 DR-DQ haplotypes were treated as single units for association and clustering because of strong linkage in the cohort. Among about 390 genotyped donors of the cohort, an average of about 240,000 unique TCR beta nucleotide sequences were sequenced per donor, approximately 20% of them non-productive.

Comment on this clone: Its antigen is not yet known. The sample holds no much larger clone one base away, and base qualities are not on file.

What the research found in general, with its limitations: Because HLA typing was missing for some donors at each locus, association tests included only the typed subset. A later genetic analysis reported fewer N-insertions in productive TCRs among donors in an Asian-associated ancestry cluster than the 666-donor mean. When HLA alleles, especially DR and DQ, strongly co-occurred, TCR associations were difficult to assign to individual alleles. In an earlier analysis of some 540 of the donors, most TCR beta V segments appeared in productive rearrangements about 90% or about 30% of the time, broadly matching IMGT annotations. A cluster of highly shared sequence variants was judged likely to be a technical artifact of the sequencing pipeline. The presence/absence analyses assumed that sequencing depth was roughly uniform across donors, and that assumption may not be true. A total of fewer than 200 TCR beta chains were listed by the study as associated with cytomegalovirus. According to a later analysis, most CMV-associated TCR beta chains appeared to be HLA-restricted, and the HLA associations seemed to be driven largely by CMV exposure. Cytomegalovirus status was reported to be diagnosed by the classifier with high specificity and sensitivity in both the original and validation cohorts. According to a later analysis, TCR association rates differed among HLA loci, with DRB1 alleles showing the most associated TCRs and HLA-C alleles showing the fewest. About 17 rarely observed V segments, including chromosome 9 orphons, were excluded from the earlier analysis of several hundred of the donors because counts were too low. A later analysis associated about 17,000 TCR beta sequences with specific HLA alleles at a false discovery rate of 0.05. The cohort was sequenced for TCR beta chains only, and without alpha or paired-chain data the features that could be detected were limited. In vitro tests confirmed that a few of the cytomegalovirus-associated TCR beta chains recognize cytomegalovirus antigens. Correlated functional status among segregating V segments might reflect linkage disequilibrium, but an unknown experimental factor could not be ruled out. The authors suggested that the approach could potentially be generalized to other disease states and immunological phenotypes. Several of the top co-occurrence clusters appeared to be linked to parvovirus B19, influenza, CMV and Epstein-Barr virus, according to a later analysis. A later analysis found that HLA-associated TCR beta chains were more clonally expanded and had lower generation probabilities than equally common non-associated chains. V-gene and J-gene trimming of TCR beta chains was associated with a missense DCLRE1C variant in a later genetic analysis, and the association was replicated in an independent cohort. Some IMGT-functional V segments, including TRBV6-2 and TRBV6-3, could not be distinguished by the 87-base-pair reads and were therefore excluded. CMV serostatus was the only immune exposure information available for the cohort. Most TCR sequences were observed very rarely across donors, whereas some public TCRs were present in many individuals. A further reported finding was that TCR beta sequences accurately predicted the HLA-A and HLA-B alleles for most subjects in the first cohort.

V is pruned by 2 bases and J by 4 bases, leaving 6 bases of the junction without a gene match. In the germline V gene, CDR1 corresponds to LGHNA and CDR2 to YNFKEQ. The CDR3 has 15 amino acids, counting the end cysteine and phenylalanine. Left in the record is the CDR3 DNA by itself, 45 bases read in frame from the first base. The library was generated by the immunoSEQ multiplex PCR assay. For the multiplex PCR, a mixture combining 60 forward primers for TCR Vbeta segments and 13 reverse primers for TCR Jbeta segments was used. The CDR3 region of rearranged TCR beta genes was amplified from genomic DNA by a multiplex PCR assay. The amplified TCR beta libraries were sequenced on the Illumina HiSeq System as 87-base-pair reads. As for the original processing: A later analysis counted about 80 million unique TCR beta chains across the 500 to 850 repertoires, and some 11 million of these chains were shared by at least two donors. To remove PCR and sequencing errors, raw reads were error-corrected and collapsed into unique sequences using a nearest-neighbor algorithm that merged closely related sequences. CDR3 sequences were aligned to IMGT reference sequences to assign V, D and J gene segments. For a sequence to be retained, at least a six-nucleotide match to both a V gene segment and a J gene segment was required. Rearrangements were classified as productive when the CDR3 lacked stop codons and remained in frame with V and J, and all other rearrangements were classified as non-productive. CDR3 was defined according to IMGT convention as the region running from the second conserved V-encoded cysteine to the conserved J-encoded phenylalanine. The earlier analysis of about 620 of the donors excluded sequences that lacked an unambiguous match to a single V gene segment. In an earlier analysis of some 590 of the donors, a V segment was called functional when productive rearrangements were above 56.7%, and segregating when the standard deviation between donors exceeded 5%. To diagnose cytomegalovirus status from the catalog of TCR beta chain sequences, a statistical classification framework was built. In a later analysis, TCR nucleotide sequences were compared against IMGT/GENE-DB human TR gene sequences so that V and J genes could be assigned. The TCRdist pipeline was used in a later analysis to assign CDR3 sequences and most-parsimonious VDJ recombination scenarios. In a later analysis, each TCR beta chain was defined by its CDR3 amino acid sequence together with its V-gene family, and reads without a unique V-gene family were excluded. In a later analysis, several hundred highly shared, low-generation-probability nucleotide sequences were removed to address suspected cross-contamination and a sequencing artifact. In a later analysis, a clonal expansion index for each public chain was calculated from normalized within-repertoire ranks of inferred template counts. A later analysis computed generation probabilities with a VDJ recombination model fitted to out-of-frame rearrangements, and checked the results against IGoR. In a later analysis, hypergeometric tests were used to score TCR-TCR, TCR-HLA and TCR-CMV co-occurrence, with a repertoire-size bias correction applied to TCR pairs. In a later analysis, false discovery rates were estimated by permuting HLA or CMV assignments 20 times. In a later analysis, co-occurring TCRs were grouped with DBSCAN, and TCRdist sequence similarity was added when clustering was performed within HLA-allele-positive subsets. Repertoires with fewer than 30,000 or more than 120,000 public chains, plus five repertoires with anomalous nucleotide sharing, were excluded from co-occurrence clustering. Entries here come from immuneACCESS through TCRdb and include only in-frame sequences with V and J called. Some clones fail to appear in such tables; in the studies checked, an unresolved V gene covers under half of the shortfall, and the cause of the remainder is unknown. That table gives V, J and clone size, and the DNA gave D and trimming. In this sample the table shows just over 150,000 clones, 65% to 90% of which occur a single time. Over 1.5% of the sample comes from the top ten.

The cohort was made up of 500 to 800 healthy bone marrow donors. At the time of sampling, all cohort members were nominally healthy, though unrecorded immune exposures were likely present. The donor was CMV seronegative and was included in the group of a few hundred seronegative cohort members. Every donor gave a peripheral blood sample, and the peripheral blood mononuclear cells from that sample were used for TCR beta sequencing. The Qiagen DNeasy Blood Extraction Kit was used to extract genomic DNA from the blood cell samples. Material: PBMCs. Recombination linked TRBV4-2 to TRBJ1-1; 8 of the junction bases match TRBD1. The sequence was obtained from a young woman in good health and CMV-seronegative. The sequence in DNA is TGTGCCAGCAGCCAACAAGGACAGGGTAGCACTGAAGCTTTCTTT. Its product reads: CASSQQGQGSTEAFF.